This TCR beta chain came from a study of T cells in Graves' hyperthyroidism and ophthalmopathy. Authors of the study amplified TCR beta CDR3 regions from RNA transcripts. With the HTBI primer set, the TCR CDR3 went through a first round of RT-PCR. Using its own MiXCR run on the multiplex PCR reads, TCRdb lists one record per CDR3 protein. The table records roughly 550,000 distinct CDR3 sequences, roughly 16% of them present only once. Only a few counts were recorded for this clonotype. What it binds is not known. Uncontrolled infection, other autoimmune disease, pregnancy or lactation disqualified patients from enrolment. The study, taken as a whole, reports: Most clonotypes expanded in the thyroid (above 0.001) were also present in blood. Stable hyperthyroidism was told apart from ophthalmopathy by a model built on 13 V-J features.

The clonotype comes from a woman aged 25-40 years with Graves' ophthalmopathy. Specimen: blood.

In DNA, the CDR3 is TGTGCCAGCAGTTACTCGGACAGCAATGAGCAGTTCTTC. Its translation: CASSYSDSNEQFF. This chain links TRBV6-2 or TRBV6-3 with TRBJ2-1; a weak D match, TRBD1 (6 bases). V gave up 0 bases and J gave up 6 bases, with 6 bases separating them. Germline CDR1 is MNHEY and CDR2 is SVGEGT. The CDR3 is 13 residues long.